This passage covers 20 T cell receptor beta chains from one sample sequenced in a study of blood T cell repertoires in COVID-19. Libraries were prepared by immunoSEQ multiplex PCR; TCRdb keeps only in-frame clonotypes and omits some of them. The sample has 200,000 to 250,000 clones, approximately 85% seen once; the top ten hold about 5.1%. Sequences were obtained from peripheral blood. The receptors derive from a man aged 45-65 years with COVID-19, enrolled during active disease.

There are a few counts of this clone. The CDR3 is CASTTVLNTEAFF. Here the CDR3 DNA reads TGTGCCAGCACTACGGTCCTGAACACTGAAGCTTTCTTT. The J gene is TRBJ1-1, the V gene TRBV2; no firm D call. CDR1 SNHLY and CDR2 FYNNEI come from the germline V gene. The CDR3 length is 13 residues. V was trimmed by 7 bases and J by 0 bases, leaving 9 bases between them.

The V and J genes are TRBV10-3 and TRBJ1-1, with TRBD1 identical over 9 bases. This CDR3 is 13 amino acids long. V shed 8 bases, J shed 5 bases, and the junction held 6 bases outside the gene matches. Germline-derived CDR1 and CDR2 are ENHRY and SYGVKD. The CDR3 protein is CAIGTGRGTEAFF. DNA for the CDR3: TGTGCCATCGGGACAGGGAGAGGAACTGAAGCTTTCTTT.

The chain combines TRBV4-2 with TRBJ1-1, with 8 bases matching TRBD1. The CDR3 runs to 15 residues. V shed 2 bases and J 3 bases; nucleotides not matched to a gene: 5. The germline V gene has CDR1 LGHNA and CDR2 YNFKEQ. CDR3 sequence (DNA): TGTGCCAGCAGCCAATCGACAGGGGCGTACACTGAAGCTTTCTTT. Translation gives CASSQSTGAYTEAFF.

This clone came up once. The chain is built from TRBV2 and TRBJ1-5; a possible D gene is TRBD1 (6 bases). Germline assignment: CDR1 SNHLY and CDR2 FYNNEI. Trimming cost V 6 bases and J 2 bases, with 14 bases left between them. The CDR3 sequence is 15 residues long. CDR3 sequence: CASRGGGSGNQPQHF. The CDR3 DNA reads TGTGCCAGCAGGGGGGGCGGGAGTGGCAATCAGCCCCAGCATTTT.

The genes are TRBV28 and TRBJ2-5; possibly TRBD1 for D (6 bases). V dropped 5 bases and J dropped 5 bases, with 15 bases sitting between them. CDR1 is MDHEN and CDR2 is SYDVKM in the germline V gene. The CDR3 runs to 14 residues. Written as DNA, the CDR3 is TGTGCCAGCAGTCTCGGGACACACCTCGAGACCCAGTACTTC. Translating it yields CASSLGTHLETQYF.

The rearrangement joins TRBV11-2 to TRBJ2-1, with D tentatively TRBD1 (5 bases). The CDR3 is 12 amino acids. Between the trimmed V and J ends, which lost 1 base and 16 bases, there was a span of 14 bases. Per the germline V gene, CDR1 is SGHAT and CDR2 is FQNNGV. The DNA of the CDR3 is TGTGCCAGCAGCTTAGCTCGGACAAGGAGCTTCTTC. It translates to CASSLARTRSFF.

The rearrangement uses TRBV20-1 and TRBJ1-4; D is undetermined. The CDR3 length is 14 residues. Trimming removed 6 bases at V and 2 bases at J, with 13 bases between. Germline assignment: CDR1 DFQATT and CDR2 SNEGSKA (reference sequence). The CDR3 sequence is CSASPVATNEKLFF. For the CDR3, the DNA is TGCAGTGCCAGTCCAGTAGCCACTAATGAAAAACTGTTTTTT.

The chain employs TRBV24-1 and TRBJ2-2; D is uncertain. The germline V gene encodes CDR1 KGHDR and CDR2 SFDVKD. This CDR3 region has 12 residues. V was pared by 7 bases and J by 1 base, with 3 bases between. The DNA of the CDR3 is TGTGCCACCAGGAGGAACACCGGGGAGCTGTTTTTT. Amino acids: CATRRNTGELFF.

V gene TRBV3-1 (or the pseudogene TRBV3-2) combines with J gene TRBJ1-2; D not certain. The length of the CDR3 is 12 residues. Per the germline V gene, CDR1 is LGHDT and CDR2 is YNNKEL (reference sequence). Trimming pared 0 bases from V and 11 bases from J, leaving 10 bases between. The CDR3, as DNA: TGTGCCAGCAGCCAAGACTCCTCGGGGTACACCTTC. It codes for CASSQDSSGYTF.

This clone occurred once. This chain uses TRBV5-1 with TRBJ2-2, with 11 nucleotides matching TRBD2. CDR3 size: 16 residues. V gave up 5 bases and J gave up 4 bases; unmatched junction bases: 7. CDR1 is SGHRS, CDR2 YFSETQ, per germline. The CDR3 coding sequence is TGCGCCAGCAGAAGACTAGCGGGGTTAGTCACCGGGGAGCTGTTTTTT. Its protein product is CASRRLAGLVTGELFF.

The DNA of the CDR3 is TGCGCCAGCAGCCCTTCCCGGGACACTAAAGAGACCCAGTACTTC. Protein sequence: CASSPSRDTKETQYF. V gene TRBV5-1 combines with J gene TRBJ2-5; tentatively, D is TRBD1 (6 bases). Germline CDR1 SGHRS, CDR2 YFSETQ. The V end was cut by 4 bases, the J end by 3 bases, with 16 bases between. The CDR3 spans 15 residues. The whole variable domain, remainder taken from reference TRBV5-1 and TRBJ2-5, is KAGVTQTPRYLIKTRGQQVTLSCSPISGHRSVSWYQQTPGQGLQFLFEYFSETQRNKGNFPGRFSGRQFSNSRSEMNVSTLELGDSALYLCASSPSRDTKETQYFGPGTRLLVL.

On this clone itself: Within the sample, other DNA sequences also encode this same CDR3. This chain uses TRBV15 with TRBJ1-4; the match to TRBD1 covers 7 bases. The CDR3 loop spans 16 amino acids. Trimming removed 1 base from V and 0 bases from J; junction bases left unmatched: 2. Germline CDR1 and CDR2: LNHNV and YYDKDF (reference sequence). CDR3 in amino acids: CATSRGGTATNEKLFF. CDR3 coding DNA: TGTGCCACCAGCAGAGGAGGGACAGCAACTAATGAAAAACTGTTTTTT.

This chain uses TRBV19 with TRBJ2-1; possible D gene TRBD2, 6 bases. Trimming pared 4 bases from V and 7 bases from J, leaving 20 bases between. Looked up from germline, CDR1 is LNHDA and CDR2 is SQIVND (reference sequence). This CDR3 contains 16 residues. In DNA form, the CDR3 reads TGTGCCAGTAGTACTGATCCGGGACTGGGGGGTAATGAGCAGTTCTTC. Amino acid sequence: CASSTDPGLGGNEQFF.

V gene TRBV5-4 combines with J gene TRBJ1-2; D is uncertain. Trimming left V 1 base short and J 6 bases short, with 7 bases between. Per germline, CDR1 SGHNT and CDR2 YYREEE (reference sequence). CDR3 length: 12 amino acids. CDR3 bases: TGTGCCAGCAGCTTGCCCCGGGATGGCTACACCTTC. Translation: CASSLPRDGYTF.

This clone came up once. The chain links TRBV5-1 to TRBJ2-5; the D gene is possibly TRBD1 (6 bases). V gave up 4 bases and J gave up 1 base, with 14 bases separating them. CDR1 is SGHRS, CDR2 YFSETQ, per germline. CDR3 size: 15 residues. CDR3 in DNA: TGCGCCAGCAGCGTGGGACACACGATCCAAGAGACCCAGTACTTC. Amino acid sequence: CASSVGHTIQETQYF. Together with reference TRBV5-1 and TRBJ2-5, the CDR3 gives the full variable domain: KAGVTQTPRYLIKTRGQQVTLSCSPISGHRSVSWYQQTPGQGLQFLFEYFSETQRNKGNFPGRFSGRQFSNSRSEMNVSTLELGDSALYLCASSVGHTIQETQYFGPGTRLLVL.

The chain is built from TRBV5-8 and TRBJ1-5, with D possibly matching TRBD1 (5 bases). Trimming stripped 0 bases from V and 5 bases from J, with 9 bases between. The CDR3 loop spans 14 amino acids. CDR1 SGHTS and CDR2 YDEGEE come from the germline V gene. In nucleotides, the CDR3 is TGTGCCAGCAGCTTGGCAGGGCGAGATCAGCCCCAGCATTTT. Its protein is CASSLAGRDQPQHF.

For this clone: An end of the junction differs from the germline gene, which may be a read error. The chain uses TRBV4-1 and TRBJ2-1; 9 bases align to TRBD1. Per germline, CDR1 MGHRA and CDR2 YSYEKL. The CDR3 length is 16 residues. This chain's CDR3 is CASSQGDRDPYNEQFF. In DNA, the CDR3 is TGCGCCAGCAGTCAAGGGGACAGGGACCCCTACAATGAGCAGTTCTTC.

The V gene is TRBV4-3, the J gene TRBJ1-1; no definite D call. The CDR3 loop spans 17 amino acids. V gave up 4 bases and J gave up 4 bases, with 22 bases separating them. Germline V gives CDR1 LGHNA, CDR2 YSLEER. The CDR3 coding sequence is TGCGCCAGCAGCCGCAAAGTAGTTGGGGAGTATATCACTGAAGCTTTCTTT. Its translation is CASSRKVVGEYITEAFF.

The rearrangement links TRBV7-2 to TRBJ1-5; no clear D. Trimming shortened V by 4 bases and J by 3 bases, and 10 bases separated the two germline ends. Per the germline V gene, CDR1 is SGHTA and CDR2 is FQGNSA. The CDR3 runs 14 residues. Written as DNA, the CDR3 is TGTGCCAGCAGCTCTGATAGAGACAATCAGCCCCAGCATTTT. Protein sequence: CASSSDRDNQPQHF. Supplemented by reference TRBV7-2 and TRBJ1-5, the full variable domain reads GAGVSQSPSNKVTEKGKDVELRCDPISGHTALYWYRQSLGQGLEFLIYFQGNSAPDKSGLPSDRFSAERTGGSVSTLTIQRTQQEDSAVYLCASSSDRDNQPQHFGDGTRLSIL.

The chain carries TRBV7-3 and TRBJ2-4; TRBD2 aligns across 11 bases. The length of the CDR3 is 15 residues. V lost 5 bases and J lost 5; bases outside the gene matches: 5. Germline-derived CDR1 and CDR2 are SGHTA and FQGTGA. The CDR3, as DNA: TGTGCCAGCAGCGATAGCGGGGGGGCCCAAAACATTCAGTACTTC. This sequence encodes CASSDSGGAQNIQYF. The full variable domain, its missing parts supplied by reference TRBV7-3 and TRBJ2-4, is GAGVSQTPSNKVTEKGKYVELRCDPISGHTALYWYRQSLGQGPEFLIYFQGTGAADDSGLPNDRFFAVRPEGSVSTLKIQRTERGDSAVYLCASSDSGGAQNIQYFGAGTRLSVL.